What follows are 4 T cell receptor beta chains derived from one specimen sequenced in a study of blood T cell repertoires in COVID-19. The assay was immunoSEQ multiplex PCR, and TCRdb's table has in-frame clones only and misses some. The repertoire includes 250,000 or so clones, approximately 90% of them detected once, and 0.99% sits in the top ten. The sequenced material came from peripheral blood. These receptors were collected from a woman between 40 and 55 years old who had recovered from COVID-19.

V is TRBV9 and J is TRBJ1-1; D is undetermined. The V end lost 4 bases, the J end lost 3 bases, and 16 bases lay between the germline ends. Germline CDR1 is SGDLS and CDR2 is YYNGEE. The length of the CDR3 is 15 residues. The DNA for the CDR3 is TGTGCCAGCAGCCCCTTAAGCGGTCTGGACACTGAAGCTTTCTTT. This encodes CASSPLSGLDTEAFF.

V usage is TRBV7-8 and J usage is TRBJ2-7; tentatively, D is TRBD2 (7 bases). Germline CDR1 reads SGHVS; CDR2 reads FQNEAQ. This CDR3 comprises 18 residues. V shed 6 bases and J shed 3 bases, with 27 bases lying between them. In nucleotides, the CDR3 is TGTGCCAGCAGATTTTTTTACGGCCGCCGGGGAGGGGGCTACGAGCAGTACTTC. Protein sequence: CASRFFYGRRGGGYEQYF. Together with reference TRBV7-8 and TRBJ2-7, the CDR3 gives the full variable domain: GAGVSQSPRYKVAKRGQDVALRCDPISGHVSLFWYQQALGQGPEFLTYFQNEAQLDKSGLPSDRFFAERPEGSVSTLKIQRTQQEDSAVYLCASRFFYGRRGGGYEQYFGPGTRLTVT.

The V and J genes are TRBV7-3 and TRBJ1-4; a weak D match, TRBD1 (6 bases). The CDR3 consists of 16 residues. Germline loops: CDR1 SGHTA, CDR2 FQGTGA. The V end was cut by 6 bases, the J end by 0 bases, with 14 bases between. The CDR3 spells CASSEGGPATNEKLFF. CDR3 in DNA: TGTGCCAGCAGTGAGGGGGGGCCCGCAACTAATGAAAAACTGTTTTTT. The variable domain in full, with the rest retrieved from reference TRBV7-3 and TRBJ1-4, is GAGVSQTPSNKVTEKGKYVELRCDPISGHTALYWYRQSLGQGPEFLIYFQGTGAADDSGLPNDRFFAVRPEGSVSTLKIQRTERGDSAVYLCASSEGGPATNEKLFFGSGTQLSVL.

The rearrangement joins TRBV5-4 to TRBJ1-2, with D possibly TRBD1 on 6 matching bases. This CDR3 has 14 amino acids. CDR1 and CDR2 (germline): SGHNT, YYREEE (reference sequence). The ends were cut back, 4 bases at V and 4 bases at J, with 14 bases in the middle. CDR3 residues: CASSPGHSTYGYTF. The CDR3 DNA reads TGTGCCAGCAGCCCGGGACATTCGACCTATGGCTACACCTTC.